The 3 T cell receptor beta chains listed next were all sequenced from one sample in a study of blood T cell repertoires in COVID-19. The repertoire was sequenced with immunoSEQ multiplex PCR; TCRdb's copy has only in-frame clones and lacks some. The data hold some 120,000 clones, with around 87% observed a single time. The material sequenced was peripheral blood. All receptors derive from a woman aged 55-69 years with acute or convalescent COVID-19.

CDR3 sequence (DNA): TGTGCCAGCAGCGTAGAAGGGGGAGTAGGGGCCGGGGAGCTGTTTTTT. Translated: CASSVEGGVGAGELFF. The rearrangement uses TRBV9 and TRBJ2-2, with D possibly being TRBD1 (6 bases). Germline loops: CDR1 SGDLS, CDR2 YYNGEE. V was pared by 0 bases and J by 6 bases, with 15 bases between. The CDR3 covers 16 residues.

The chain links TRBV6-5 to TRBJ2-3; 7 bases are a match to TRBD1. From germline, CDR1 is MNHEY and CDR2 SVGAGI. The CDR3 has 16 residues. V dropped 3 bases and J dropped 4; count of bases not matched to a gene: 10. CDR3 residues: CASSYSRTGRADTQYF. In nucleotides, the CDR3 is TGTGCCAGCAGTTATTCCCGGACAGGTCGGGCAGATACGCAGTATTTT.

V usage is TRBV3-1 (or the pseudogene TRBV3-2) and J usage is TRBJ1-3; no reliable D call. Germline lookup yields CDR1 LGHDT and CDR2 YNNKEL (reference sequence). The CDR3 extends over 13 amino acids. Trimming removed 4 bases from V and 4 bases from J, with 8 bases in between. The CDR3 loop reads CASSPRGGNTIYF. The DNA for the CDR3 is TGTGCCAGCAGCCCGCGGGGAGGAAACACCATATATTTT.